Listed here are 19 T cell receptor beta chains from one sample, sequenced in a study of blood T cell repertoires in COVID-19. Produced via immunoSEQ multiplex PCR; TCRdb's table is partial and in-frame only. The top ten hold under 8% of the sample, which has 250,000 to 300,000 clones, approximately 84% seen once. The sample consisted of PBMCs or T cells enriched from blood (not recorded which). The receptors stem from a woman aged 45-65 years who had been exposed to COVID-19.

The V gene is TRBV28, the J gene TRBJ1-2; TRBD1 is a possible D gene (5 bases). CDR1 is MDHEN and CDR2 is SYDVKM in the germline V gene. The CDR3 runs 13 residues. V lost 8 bases, J lost 5 bases, and 15 bases lay in between. Here the CDR3 reads CASAPNGGYGYTF. For the CDR3, the DNA is TGTGCCAGCGCGCCGAATGGGGGGTATGGCTACACCTTC.

V is TRBV14 and J is TRBJ2-7, with 7 bases lining up with TRBD1. The CDR3 totals 14 residues. CDR1 and CDR2 (germline): SGHDN, FVKESK. The V gene end was trimmed by 6 bases and the J gene end by 5 bases; junction bases not matched to a gene: 10. The CDR3, as DNA: TGTGCCAGCAGTCAGATACAGGGGTCCCACGAGCAGTACTTC. Translation gives CASSQIQGSHEQYF.

The V and J genes are TRBV19 and TRBJ1-1, with a possible D match to TRBD1 (5 bases). V gave up 7 bases and J gave up 10 bases, with 13 bases separating them. The germline V gene encodes CDR1 LNHDA and CDR2 SQIVND (reference sequence). The CDR3 has 11 residues. CDR3 sequence reads: CASKGRSAAFF. In DNA, the CDR3 is TGTGCCAGTAAGGGGAGGTCTGCAGCTTTCTTT.

The chain combines TRBV5-1 with TRBJ1-6, with D possibly being TRBD1 (6 bases). The CDR3 length is 16 residues. Per germline, CDR1 SGHRS and CDR2 YFSETQ. V was cut by 0 bases and J by 9 bases, with 16 bases left in between. The CDR3 DNA sequence: TGCGCCAGCAGCTTGGCCACAGGGCCATCTGGTTCACCCCTCCACTTT. As protein: CASSLATGPSGSPLHF.

A single count supports this clone. The CDR3 sequence is CASSTQGLLFYTEAFF. The DNA for the CDR3 is TGTGCCAGTAGCACCCAGGGTCTCCTTTTTTACACTGAAGCTTTCTTT. The genes are TRBV19 and TRBJ1-1, with D maybe TRBD1 (5 bases). The germline CDR1 and CDR2 sequences are LNHDA and SQIVND (reference sequence). The CDR3 sequence is 16 residues long. Trimming shortened V by 6 bases and J by 3 bases, and 20 bases separated the two germline ends.

V usage is TRBV14 and J usage is TRBJ1-2; D is ambiguous. The CDR3 has 12 amino acids. CDR1 is SGHDN and CDR2 is FVKESK in the germline V gene. The V end lost 3 bases, the J end lost 8 bases, and 10 bases lay between the germline ends. CDR3 sequence reads: CASSQGGVGYTF. In DNA, the CDR3 is TGTGCCAGCAGCCAGGGTGGAGTGGGCTACACCTTC.

A note on this clone: At one end the junction does not follow the germline gene, possibly because of a read error. This sequence joins TRBV10-3 and TRBJ2-7; TRBD1 might be the D (6 bases). This CDR3 spans 13 amino acids. Per the germline V gene, CDR1 is ENHRY and CDR2 is SYGVKD. The CDR3 bases are TGTGCCATCAGTGAGTCGGAAGGGGGAAAGGGAGACTTC. Translation: CAISESEGGKGDF.

The rearrangement links TRBV28 to TRBJ1-2, with 11 positions matching TRBD1. The V segment lost 4 bases and the J segment 2 bases; nucleotides outside the gene matches: 9. The CDR3 contains 17 residues. CDR1 MDHEN and CDR2 SYDVKM come from the germline V gene. The CDR3 DNA is TGTGCCAGCAGTTCCTCCGGGACAGGGGGTTTCAACTATGGCTACACCTTC. It specifies CASSSSGTGGFNYGYTF.

The gene calls are TRBV7-2 and TRBJ1-1; 8 bases map to TRBD1. Trimming removed 5 bases from V and 4 bases from J; junction bases left unmatched: 6. Per germline, CDR1 SGHTA and CDR2 FQGNSA. The CDR3 extends over 14 amino acids. CDR3 loop: CASSLQTGATEAFF. In nucleotides, the CDR3 is TGTGCCAGCAGCCTTCAGACAGGGGCCACTGAAGCTTTCTTT.

CDR3 sequence (DNA): TGTGCCAGCAGCGTACGTACCCCGGGCACCGGGGAGCTGTTTTTT. Translating gives CASSVRTPGTGELFF. V gene TRBV9 combines with J gene TRBJ2-2; D ambiguous. There are 15 residues in the CDR3. V shed 1 base and J shed 4 bases, with 11 bases lying between them. Germline lookup yields CDR1 SGDLS and CDR2 YYNGEE. The full variable domain, its missing parts supplied by reference TRBV9 and TRBJ2-2, is DSGVTQTPKHLITATGQRVTLRCSPRSGDLSVYWYQQSLDQGLQFLIQYYNGEERAKGNILERFSAQQFPDLHSELNLSSLELGDSALYFCASSVRTPGTGELFFGEGSRLTVL.

This chain connects TRBV7-2 to TRBJ2-7, with D maybe TRBD1 (7 bases). Germline values: CDR1 SGHTA, CDR2 FQGNSA. The CDR3 is made up of 13 amino acids. The V and J ends lost 6 bases and 6 bases respectively, with 15 bases between them. The CDR3 region has the DNA TGTGCCAGCAGACCAGGGGGAGGACGCGAGCAGTACTTC. Protein sequence: CASRPGGGREQYF.

The chain employs TRBV6-5 and TRBJ1-1, with D unresolved. Germline V lookup: CDR1 MNHEY, CDR2 SVGAGI. This CDR3 region has 16 residues. V was cut by 0 bases and J by 0 bases, with 11 bases left in between. The CDR3 reads CASSYSSPVMNTEAFF. Written as DNA, the CDR3 is TGTGCCAGCAGTTACTCTAGCCCAGTGATGAACACTGAAGCTTTCTTT.

V is TRBV6-6 and J is TRBJ1-2; D is undetermined. V lost 4 bases and J lost 6, with 18 bases in between. The length of the CDR3 is 15 residues. Germline V lookup: CDR1 MNHNY, CDR2 SVGAGI (reference sequence). The CDR3 here is CASSFPTLGRDGYTF. The CDR3, as DNA: TGTGCCAGCAGTTTCCCGACCTTAGGGCGGGATGGCTACACCTTC.

The chain joins TRBV7-9 to TRBJ2-1; 8 bases are shared with TRBD2. The CDR3 has 17 amino acids. With V trimmed by 3 bases and J by 6 bases, 13 bases remained unmatched. The germline V gene has CDR1 SEHNR and CDR2 FQNEAQ (reference sequence). The chain's CDR3 is CASSFRTGLDSSNEQFF. CDR3 bases: TGTGCCAGCAGCTTCCGCACGGGACTAGATTCCAGCAATGAGCAGTTCTTC.

The chain has TRBV18 and TRBJ2-6, with D uncertain. The germline V gene encodes CDR1 KGHSH and CDR2 LQKENI. Deletions cut 3 bases from V and 0 bases from J, with 9 bases between. The CDR3 is 16 amino acids. The CDR3 region has the DNA TGTGCCAGCTCACCTTTAGATATCTCTGGGGCCAACGTCCTGACTTTC. Protein product: CASSPLDISGANVLTF.

V usage is TRBV7-9 and J usage is TRBJ1-1, with 7 bases aligning to TRBD1. The junction had 10 bases not matched to a gene; V was cut back by 5 bases and J by 4 bases. CDR1 is SEHNR, CDR2 FQNEAQ, per germline (reference sequence). This CDR3 has 15 residues. CDR3 coding DNA: TGTGCCAGCAGCCTACCACAGGGGCCTGGCACTGAAGCTTTCTTT. Amino acid sequence: CASSLPQGPGTEAFF.

The table lists this clone with a count of one. The rearrangement joins TRBV27 to TRBJ2-2, with TRBD1 matching over 11 bases. This CDR3 has 19 residues. The germline gives CDR1 MNHEY, CDR2 SMNVEV (reference sequence). Trimming took 4 bases from V and 4 from J; bases not matched to a gene: 14. CDR3 DNA: TGTGCCAGCAGTTCCCCCGCCCGGGACAGGGGGGGGACCACCGGGGAGCTGTTTTTT. It translates to CASSSPARDRGGTTGELFF.

V and J are TRBV5-1 and TRBJ2-5, with 12 bases aligning to TRBD2. Losses at the gene ends were 4 bases for V and 1 base for J; bases not matched to a gene: 5. CDR1 is SGHRS, CDR2 YFSETQ, per germline. The CDR3 contains 16 residues. The DNA of the CDR3 is TGCGCCAGCAGCGCCCTAGCGGGGGGGGGCCAAGAGACCCAGTACTTC. It specifies CASSALAGGGQETQYF.

The chain has TRBV5-1 and TRBJ2-2; 8 bases align to TRBD1. With 7 bases clipped from V and 3 bases from J, the junction kept 5 bases outside the gene matches. The germline CDR1 and CDR2 sequences are SGHRS and YFSETQ. The CDR3 loop spans 14 amino acids. For the CDR3, the DNA is TGCGCCAGCCGACAGGGGTCGGACACCGGGGAGCTGTTTTTT. This encodes CASRQGSDTGELFF.